The TCR beta chain described here comes from a study of human T cells and chemical hapten exposure (dated by TCRdb to the early 2020s). Context from the whole study: Libraries were pooled for sequencing, and per-sample TCR yields varied mainly because of small differences in library volumes within the pool. From each blood RNA sample, both TCR alpha and TCR beta chains were sequenced. This study followed changes in the peripheral blood TCR repertoire in vivo during primary and secondary sensitization of alopecia patients to the hapten diphenylcyclopropenone (DPC). What the authors observed across the whole study: DPC sensitization did not change how many TCRs were above 1 in 1000 frequency, and no evidence was found of alterations in global repertoire structure. Repeated subsampling changed both the strength of the expansion versus patch-test correlation and the threshold at which that correlation became significant.

Library creation used RACE. This sample was sequenced with a NextSeq 500. Library preparation attached unique molecular identifiers to individual cDNA molecules for quantitative, reproducible TCR counting. The paper's processing steps were these. Samples had a median of 95,638 TCRs, with a range from 23,224 to 690,600. V, J and CDR3 annotation of the TCR reads was carried out using the Decombinator software suite. Every sample was subsampled to the same number of TCRs (28,000) for the PS versus PT1 abundance plots. TCRs were defined as expanded if absent before sensitization and observed at least eight times at the 2-week time point. TCRdb handled the public reads itself, with Q25 trimming in fastp and clone calling in MiXCR, and kept productive beta chains. Each entry merges the rows of one CDR3 protein and shows their most common DNA and genes. These V and J calls derive from TCRdb rather than the authors' analysis. In this sample the table shows approximately 97,000 distinct CDR3 sequences, about 8.7% of which occur a single time. The ten largest clones represent 2.5% to 3.5% of the sample.

With respect to this clonotype: Its cognate antigen has yet to be identified. No base quality information exists; no much larger clone differs at one position.

This specimen's time point label, per the study, means: healthy volunteer bleed at 2 weeks. Unfractionated whole blood was collected in Tempus Blood RNA tubes, and total RNA was extracted from that blood. As TCR sequencing controls, about five healthy volunteers were used, with blood taken at day 0, 2 weeks and 6 weeks. The CDR3 holds 14 amino acids from the cysteine to the phenylalanine. Of the read, only the CDR3 DNA is kept; its 42 bases are in frame from base 1. Germline trimming: 5 bases from V, 5 bases from J; junction bases outside gene matches: 11. CDR1 and CDR2 (SQVTM, ANQGSEA) derive from the germline V gene.

Material: whole blood. The chain couples TRBV29-1 to TRBJ1-1; 7 bases in between match TRBD1. This receptor was identified in a female donor in good health. Some clones in this sample may be carry-over from other donors' samples. The sequenced DNA is TGCAGCGTTTCCAACAGGGGAGATAGAACTGAAGCTTTCTTT. The encoded protein is CSVSNRGDRTEAFF.